The 4 T cell receptor beta chains listed next were all sequenced from one sample in a study of regulatory T cells in long-lasting Graves disease. Sequencing libraries for TCR beta were prepared with iRepertoire HTBI primers and Arm-PCR of CDR3 regions. One entry per CDR3 protein, called by TCRdb with MiXCR from the multiplex PCR reads. The sample holds 450,000 to 600,000 distinct CDR3 sequences, about 14% seen once. Regarding time point: newly diagnosed GD, antithyroid drugs for less than 3 months. Construction of the TCR library relied on RNA isolated from PBMCs. This same sample was also part of a study on T cells in Graves' hyperthyroidism and ophthalmopathy.

Source: peripheral blood mononuclear cells (PBMCs), taken at new diagnosis, from a patient treated with antithyroid drugs. The receptors here all came from a man between 25 and 39 years old with Graves disease.

This clonotype was counted between two and nine times. The chain joins TRBV4-2 to TRBJ1-2; D may be TRBD1 (5 bases). Looked up from germline, CDR1 is LGHNA and CDR2 is YNFKEQ. With 3 bases removed from V and 7 bases from J, the gap between germline ends came to 15 bases. The CDR3 spans 14 residues. Here the CDR3 reads CASSQYGTSPGYTF. The CDR3, as DNA: TGTGCCAGCAGCCAGTATGGGACTTCTCCTGGCTACACCTTC.

This clonotype was observed a handful of times. The chain has TRBV14 and TRBJ2-7; D gene unclear. Germline CDR1 is SGHDN and CDR2 is FVKESK. V gave up 0 bases and J gave up 6 bases, with 12 bases separating them. The CDR3 extends over 14 amino acids. As DNA, the CDR3 is TGTGCCAGCAGCCAAGATAACCGGGCCAGCGAGCAGTACTTC. Its translation: CASSQDNRASEQYF. The variable domain in full, with the rest retrieved from reference TRBV14 and TRBJ2-7, is EAGVTQFPSHSVIEKGQTVTLRCDPISGHDNLYWYRRVMGKEIKFLLHFVKESKQDESGMPNNRFLAERTGGTYSTLKVQPAELEDSGVYFCASSQDNRASEQYFGPGTRLTVT.

This clonotype was recorded many times. CDR3 DNA sequence: TGTGCCAGCAGCTTGAGAGGGCGTGGGGCCAACGTCCTGACTTTC. Its translation: CASSLRGRGANVLTF. V gene TRBV13 combines with J gene TRBJ2-6, with D perhaps TRBD2 (5 bases). V lost 3 bases and J 3 bases, leaving 9 bases between the germline ends. There are 15 residues in the CDR3. Germline V CDR1 and CDR2: PRHDT, FYEKMQ (reference sequence).

The table lists this clonotype with a few counts. V and J are TRBV25-1 and TRBJ1-1, with D possibly matching TRBD1 (5 bases). The CDR3 runs 13 residues. The V gene lost 5 bases and the J gene lost 6 bases, with 13 bases spanning the gap. Germline loops: CDR1 MGHDK, CDR2 SYGVNS. Here the CDR3 reads CASSPWGNAEAFF. Here the CDR3 DNA reads TGTGCCAGCAGTCCGTGGGGGAATGCTGAAGCTTTCTTT.